This T cell receptor beta chain was sequenced in a study of blood T cell repertoires in COVID-19. Looking at the study overall: Acute and convalescent COVID-19 samples came from the United States, Italy and Spain. The analysed material was cDNA or gDNA that came from T cells, B-cell-depleted T cells, or PBMCs.

Trimming removed 1 base at V and 0 bases at J, with 6 bases between. The CDR3 covers 14 residues. Germline V gene sequence: CDR1 SEHNR, CDR2 FQNEAQ (reference sequence). Original handling: Estimation of nucleated cell counts was performed using reference gene primer amplification. Clones were sequenced by immunoSEQ multiplex PCR, and TCRdb holds only the in-frame ones, with some missing. Clone size and the V and J calls come from that table; the DNA yielded D and trimming. The data show approximately 150,000 clones, around 80% seen once. Sequencing was done on a sample of peripheral blood. This TCR came from a man between 60 and 70 years old with active or convalescent COVID-19. The chain carries TRBV7-9 and TRBJ1-2, with D unresolved. As DNA, the CDR3 is TGTGCCAGCAGCTTAGGACAATCTAACTATGGCTACACCTTC. It translates to CASSLGQSNYGYTF.